This is a list of T cell receptor beta chains from one sample in a study of blood T cell repertoires in COVID-19. Sequencing used immunoSEQ multiplex PCR; TCRdb keeps in-frame clones, though not all of them. The sample has around 100,000 clones, about 88% seen once. The sample comprised peripheral blood. The receptors come from a man aged 35-49 years with acute or convalescent COVID-19. Each CDR3 is given with its conserved first and last residue. Fields, in order: D gene, J gene, clone size, V gene, CDR3 DNA, CDR3 protein. The D gene is left open where the match is weak. Some rows have no size entry. The others give once, few or many, or a class for an expanded clone.

.	TRBJ2-3	.	TRBV2	TGTGCCAGCAGAGGGGGGGCAACAGATACGCAGTATTTT	CASRGGATDTQYF
TRBD1	TRBJ2-1	.	TRBV2	TGTGCCAGCAGTGCAGGGGGCCTTCTTACATTTTCCTACAATGAGCAGTTCTTC	CASSAGGLLTFSYNEQFF
.	TRBJ1-1	.	TRBV11-2	TGTGCCAGCAGCTTAGTAGATCGGCATAGCCTGAACACTGAAGCTTTCTTT	CASSLVDRHSLNTEAFF
.	TRBJ2-2	few	TRBV6-6	TGTGCCAGCAGGACAGGTTCCGGGGAGCTGTTTTTT	CASRTGSGELFF
.	TRBJ2-1	.	TRBV4-1	TGCGCCAGCAGAAATCGGACTGGCAATGAGCAGTTCTTC	CASRNRTGNEQFF
TRBD1	TRBJ1-3	.	TRBV5-1	TGCGCCAGCAGCCCCTGGACAGGGGTCGGTGGAAACACCATATATTTT	CASSPWTGVGGNTIYF
TRBD1	TRBJ2-5	.	TRBV12-5	TGTGCTAGTGGCCGGGGACAGGGTGGTGAGACCCAGTACTTC	CASGRGQGGETQYF
TRBD2	TRBJ2-3	once	TRBV7-2	TGTGCCAGCAGCTTACAACTAGCGGGACTCACAGATACGCAGTATTTT	CASSLQLAGLTDTQYF
TRBD1	TRBJ1-3	few	TRBV6-2/TRBV6-3	TGTGCCAGCAGTTGGGACAGGGGAACTGGAAACACCATATATTTT	CASSWDRGTGNTIYF
TRBD2	TRBJ2-5	.	TRBV11-2	TGTGCCAGCAGCTACGGACTAGGAGAGACCCAGTACTTC	CASSYGLGETQYF
.	TRBJ1-3	.	TRBV6-5	TGTGCCAGCAGTTACGGCCCGCGGAACACCATATATTTT	CASSYGPRNTIYF
.	TRBJ2-2	.	TRBV18	TGTGCCAGCTCGACACAGAACACCGGGGAGCTGTTTTTT	CASSTQNTGELFF
TRBD1	TRBJ2-7	.	TRBV15	TGTGCCACCAGCAGAGGGTCCGGGACAGAAAGGGCCGAGCAGTACTTC	CATSRGSGTERAEQYF
TRBD2	TRBJ2-7	once	TRBV19	TGTGCCAGTAGTATGACGGGACTAGCGGGAGCTTTAACCTACGAGCAGTACTTC	CASSMTGLAGALTYEQYF
.	TRBJ1-6	.	TRBV27	TGTGCCAGCACCTTCTTTGGACAGTATAATTCACCCCTCCACTTT	CASTFFGQYNSPLHF
.	TRBJ2-1	few	TRBV11-2	TGTGCCAGCAGCTTTACAGCGACCGGGAGCGGGGAGCAGTTCTTC	CASSFTATGSGEQFF
TRBD2	TRBJ2-7	once	TRBV6-5	TGTGCCAGCAGTTACGGGACTAGCGGGAGCTACGAGCAGTACTTC	CASSYGTSGSYEQYF
TRBD2	TRBJ2-2	.	TRBV4-2	TGTGCCAGCAGCCAATTAGCGGGGGCCGGGGAGCTGTTTTTT	CASSQLAGAGELFF
TRBD2	TRBJ2-3	.	TRBV7-2	TGTGCCAGCAGGCGGGGTGCGGGGGTAGGGGTGGATACGCAGTATTTT	CASRRGAGVGVDTQYF
.	TRBJ2-7	.	TRBV5-1	TGCGCCAGCAATTGGGGCGGGACCAGCTCCTACGAGCAGTACTTC	CASNWGGTSSYEQYF
.	TRBJ1-5	.	TRBV19	TGTGCCAGTAGTTCGCGGGGTGCAGGACTCACCAGGAGAAATCAGCCCCAGCATTTT	CASSSRGAGLTRRNQPQHF
TRBD1	TRBJ2-3	.	TRBV15	TGTGCCACCAGCCCCGCAGGGACAGCCAAAGACACAGATACGCAGTATTTT	CATSPAGTAKDTDTQYF
TRBD1	TRBJ2-1	.	TRBV29-1	TGCAGCGCCAGACAGGGGGCCAACTCCTACAATGAGCAGTTCTTC	CSARQGANSYNEQFF
.	TRBJ2-1	.	TRBV5-1	TGCGCCAGCAGCTTGGGGGGACAAACTCACAATGAGCAGTTCTTC	CASSLGGQTHNEQFF
TRBD1	TRBJ1-6	.	TRBV5-8	TGTGCCAGCAGCTCCACAGGGGTTAGGAGTTCACCCCTCCACTTT	CASSSTGVRSSPLHF
TRBD1	TRBJ1-2	.	TRBV4-3	TGCGCCAGCAGCCAAGAGGTGACAGGGGGCTACTATGGCTACACCTTC	CASSQEVTGGYYGYTF
.	TRBJ1-3	.	TRBV21-1	TGTGCCAGCAGCCGTTATATCAAGCGACCTGGAAACACCATATATTTT	CASSRYIKRPGNTIYF
.	TRBJ2-4	.	TRBV29-1	TGCAGCGTTGTAGTCCCGAATACCAAAAACATTCAGTACTTC	CSVVVPNTKNIQYF
.	TRBJ2-1	.	TRBV10-1	TGCGCCAGCCGTAATGAGCAGTTCTTC	CASRNEQFF
.	TRBJ2-2	.	TRBV7-3	TGTGCCAGCAGCCCCGGACAGTACACCGGGGAGCTGTTTTTT	CASSPGQYTGELFF
TRBD1	TRBJ2-2	once	TRBV29-1	TGCAGCGTGAAGGGACAGGGACTAACCGGGGAGCTGTTTTTT	CSVKGQGLTGELFF
.	TRBJ2-1	.	TRBV7-9	TGTGCCAGCAGCTTAGCTACATCCCGGGTGGGGCGAGCTTACAATGAGCAGTTCTTC	CASSLATSRVGRAYNEQFF
TRBD2	TRBJ2-1	.	TRBV12-3/TRBV12-4	TGTGCCACCAGCGGGAGGTACAATGAGCAGTTCTTC	CATSGRYNEQFF
TRBD1	TRBJ1-2	.	TRBV7-9	TGTGCCAGCAGCTTAACCCGGACAGGGGGCGGCTATGGCTACACCTTC	CASSLTRTGGGYGYTF
TRBD2	TRBJ2-2	.	TRBV7-8	TGTGCCAGCAGCTTAGTCGGCGCGGGAGCGAACACCGGGGAGCTGTTTTTT	CASSLVGAGANTGELFF
.	TRBJ2-1	once	TRBV18	TGTGCCAGCTCACCACGGCGGTACAATGAGCAGTTCTTC	CASSPRRYNEQFF
TRBD2	TRBJ2-7	.	TRBV28	TGTGCCAGCAGCGCCTTAGAAGGGGAGGGATACTTC	CASSALEGEGYF
.	TRBJ1-2	.	TRBV29-1	TGCAGCGTTCACTCTAACTATGGCTACACCTTC	CSVHSNYGYTF
TRBD1	TRBJ1-1	.	TRBV19	TGTGCCAGTAGTAGGGACAGGGGGCACACTGAAGCTTTCTTT	CASSRDRGHTEAFF
TRBD2	TRBJ2-2	.	TRBV28	TGTGCCAGCAGTTTGCCGCTAGGACTAGCGGGGTCGAACACCGGGGAGCTGTTTTTT	CASSLPLGLAGSNTGELFF
TRBD2	TRBJ2-5	.	TRBV5-1	TGCGCCAGCAGTCCACTAGCGGGAGTAGAGACCCAGTACTTC	CASSPLAGVETQYF
.	TRBJ2-1	.	TRBV18	TGTGCCAGCTCACCACCCGGGGGTGAGCAGTTCTTC	CASSPPGGEQFF
TRBD2	TRBJ2-7	.	TRBV7-8	TGTGCCAGCAGCTTCGGCAATAGCGGGAGCCCATACGAGCAGTACTTC	CASSFGNSGSPYEQYF
TRBD2	TRBJ2-7	once	TRBV27	TGTGCCAGCAGCACCGGGACTAGTATCTACGAGCAGTACTTC	CASSTGTSIYEQYF
TRBD2	TRBJ2-1	.	TRBV2	TGTGCCAGCAGTCCCGGGACTAGCTCCTACAATGAGCAGTTCTTC	CASSPGTSSYNEQFF
TRBD2	TRBJ2-7	.	TRBV6-1	TGTGCCAGCAGTGAAATGCCTAGCGGAGGGTGGCACTTC	CASSEMPSGGWHF